The entry below gives a single T cell receptor (beta chain) sequence along with its context. Method: immunoSEQ multiplex PCR; TCRdb's copy keeps in-frame clones and lacks some. The data show 380,000 or so clones, with over 75% seen just once and approximately 1.3% held by the top ten. This sample stems from a study of blood T cell repertoires in COVID-19. About the study: The analysed material was cDNA or gDNA that came from T cells, B-cell-depleted T cells, or PBMCs.

Germline values: CDR1 LGHDT, CDR2 YNNKEL (reference sequence). CDR3 length: 15 amino acids. V lost 3 bases, J lost 1 base, and 0 bases stayed unmatched. The TCR originated in a man aged 30 to 39 who had recovered from COVID-19. The chain carries TRBV3-1 (or the pseudogene TRBV3-2) and TRBJ2-1; 10 bases are shared with TRBD2. The specimen was PBMCs or T cells enriched from blood (not recorded which). The CDR3: CASSQTSGSYNEQFF. Written as DNA, the CDR3 is TGTGCCAGCAGCCAGACTAGCGGGTCCTACAATGAGCAGTTCTTC.